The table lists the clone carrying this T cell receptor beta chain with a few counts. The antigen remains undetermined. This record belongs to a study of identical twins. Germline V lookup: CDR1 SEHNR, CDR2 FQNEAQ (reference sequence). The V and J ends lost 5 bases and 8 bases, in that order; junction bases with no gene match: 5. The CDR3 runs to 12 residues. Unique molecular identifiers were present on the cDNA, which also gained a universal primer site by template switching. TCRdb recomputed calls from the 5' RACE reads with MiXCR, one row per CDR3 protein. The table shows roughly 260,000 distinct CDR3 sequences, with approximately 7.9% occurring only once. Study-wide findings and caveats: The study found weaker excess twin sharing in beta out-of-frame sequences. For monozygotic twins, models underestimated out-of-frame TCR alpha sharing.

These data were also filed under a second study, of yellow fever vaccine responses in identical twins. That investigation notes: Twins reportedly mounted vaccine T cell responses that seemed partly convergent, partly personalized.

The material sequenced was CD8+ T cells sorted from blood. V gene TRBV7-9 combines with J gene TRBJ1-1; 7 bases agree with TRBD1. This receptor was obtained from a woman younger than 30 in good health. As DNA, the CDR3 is TGTGCCAGCAGCATGACAGGGCGCGAAGCTTTCTTT. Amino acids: CASSMTGREAFF.